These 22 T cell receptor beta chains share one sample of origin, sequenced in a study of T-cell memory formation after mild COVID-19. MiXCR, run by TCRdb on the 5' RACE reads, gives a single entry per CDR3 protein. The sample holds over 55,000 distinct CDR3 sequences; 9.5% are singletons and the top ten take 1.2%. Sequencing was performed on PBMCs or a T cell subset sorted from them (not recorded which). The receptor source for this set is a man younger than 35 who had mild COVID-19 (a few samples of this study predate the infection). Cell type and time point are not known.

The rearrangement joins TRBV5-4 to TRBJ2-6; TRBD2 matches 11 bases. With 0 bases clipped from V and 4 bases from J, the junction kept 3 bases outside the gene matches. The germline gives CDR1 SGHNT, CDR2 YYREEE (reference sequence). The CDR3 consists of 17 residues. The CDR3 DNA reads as TGTGCCAGCAGCTTGGGACTAGCGGGGTCGGGGGCCAACGTCCTGACTTTC. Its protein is CASSLGLAGSGANVLTF.

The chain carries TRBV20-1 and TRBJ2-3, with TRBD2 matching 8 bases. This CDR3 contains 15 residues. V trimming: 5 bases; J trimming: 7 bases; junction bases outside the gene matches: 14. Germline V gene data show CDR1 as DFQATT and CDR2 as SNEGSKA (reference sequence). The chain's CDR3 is CSAWTGGGSSYTQYF. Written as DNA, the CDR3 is TGCAGTGCTTGGACTGGCGGGGGGTCTTCGTATACGCAGTATTTT.

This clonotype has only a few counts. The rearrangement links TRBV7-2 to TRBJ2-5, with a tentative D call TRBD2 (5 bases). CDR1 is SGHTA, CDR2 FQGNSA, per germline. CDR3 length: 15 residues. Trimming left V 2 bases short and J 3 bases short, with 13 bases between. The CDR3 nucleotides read TGTGCCAGCAGCTTAAAGTTTCGAGGGAAAGAGACCCAGTACTTC. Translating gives CASSLKFRGKETQYF.

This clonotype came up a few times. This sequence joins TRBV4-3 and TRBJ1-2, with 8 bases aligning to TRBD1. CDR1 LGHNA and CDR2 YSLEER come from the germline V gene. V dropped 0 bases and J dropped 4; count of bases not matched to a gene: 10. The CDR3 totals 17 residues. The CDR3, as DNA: TGCGCCAGCAGCCAAGATCTCCATCCAGGGGGCGTCTATGGCTACACCTTC. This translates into CASSQDLHPGGVYGYTF.

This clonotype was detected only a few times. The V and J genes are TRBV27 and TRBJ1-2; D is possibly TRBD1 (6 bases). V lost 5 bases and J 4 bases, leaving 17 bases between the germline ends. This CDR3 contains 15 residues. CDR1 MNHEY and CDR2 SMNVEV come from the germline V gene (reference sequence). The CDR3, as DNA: TGTGCCAGCAGTACCTACAGGGAGACGGGCTATGGCTACACCTTC. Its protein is CASSTYRETGYGYTF.

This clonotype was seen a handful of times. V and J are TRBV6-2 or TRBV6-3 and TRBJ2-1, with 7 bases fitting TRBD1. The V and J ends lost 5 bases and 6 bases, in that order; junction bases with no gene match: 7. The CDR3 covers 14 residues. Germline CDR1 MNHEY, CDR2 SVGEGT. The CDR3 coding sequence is TGTGCCAGCAGTGTATCGACAGGGCTCAATGAGCAGTTCTTC. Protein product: CASSVSTGLNEQFF.

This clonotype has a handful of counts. CDR3 sequence: CASSREMTGEKLFF. CDR3 DNA: TGCGCCAGCAGCCGAGAAATGACAGGTGAAAAACTGTTTTTT. The chain has TRBV4-3 and TRBJ1-4; D may be TRBD1 (6 bases). V was trimmed by 4 bases and J by 7 bases, leaving 13 bases between them. Germline V CDR1 and CDR2: LGHNA, YSLEER. The CDR3 is made up of 14 amino acids.

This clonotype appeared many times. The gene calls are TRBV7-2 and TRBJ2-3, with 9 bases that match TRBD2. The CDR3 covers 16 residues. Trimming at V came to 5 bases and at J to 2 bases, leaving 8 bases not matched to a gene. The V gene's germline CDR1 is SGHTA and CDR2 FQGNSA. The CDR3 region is CASSPFSGGNTDTQYF. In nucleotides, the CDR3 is TGTGCCAGCAGCCCTTTTAGCGGGGGAAACACAGATACGCAGTATTTT.

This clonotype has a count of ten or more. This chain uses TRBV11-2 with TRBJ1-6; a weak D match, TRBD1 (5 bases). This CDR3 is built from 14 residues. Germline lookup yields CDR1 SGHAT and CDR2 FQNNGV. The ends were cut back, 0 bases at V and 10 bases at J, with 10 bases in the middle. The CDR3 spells CASSLDRVFSPLHF. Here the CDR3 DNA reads TGTGCCAGCAGCTTAGACAGGGTTTTCTCACCCCTCCACTTT.

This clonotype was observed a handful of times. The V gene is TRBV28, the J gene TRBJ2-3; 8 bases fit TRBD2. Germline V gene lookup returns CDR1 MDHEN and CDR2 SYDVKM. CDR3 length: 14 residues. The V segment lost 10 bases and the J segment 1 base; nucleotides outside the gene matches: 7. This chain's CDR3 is CATGGAGGTDTQYF. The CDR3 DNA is TGTGCCACCGGGGGGGCGGGTGGCACAGATACGCAGTATTTT.

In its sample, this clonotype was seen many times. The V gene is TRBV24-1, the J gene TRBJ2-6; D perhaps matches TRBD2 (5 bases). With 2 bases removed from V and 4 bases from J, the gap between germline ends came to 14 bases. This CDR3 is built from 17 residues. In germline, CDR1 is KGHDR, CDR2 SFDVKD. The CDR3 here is CATSDSGVAMGANVLTF. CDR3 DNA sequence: TGTGCCACCAGTGATTCCGGAGTAGCGATGGGGGCCAACGTCCTGACTTTC.

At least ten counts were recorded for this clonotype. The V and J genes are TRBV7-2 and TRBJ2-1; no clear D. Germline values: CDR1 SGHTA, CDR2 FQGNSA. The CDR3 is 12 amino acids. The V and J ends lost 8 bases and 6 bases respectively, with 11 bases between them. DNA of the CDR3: TGTGCCAGCGAGACGACCCGCAATGAGCAGTTCTTC. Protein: CASETTRNEQFF.

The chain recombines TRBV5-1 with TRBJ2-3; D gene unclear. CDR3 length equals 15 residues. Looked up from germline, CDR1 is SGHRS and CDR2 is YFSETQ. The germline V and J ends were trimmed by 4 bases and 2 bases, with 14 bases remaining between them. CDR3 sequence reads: CASSPRPPTTDTQYF. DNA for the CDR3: TGCGCCAGCAGCCCTCGTCCACCAACCACAGATACGCAGTATTTT.

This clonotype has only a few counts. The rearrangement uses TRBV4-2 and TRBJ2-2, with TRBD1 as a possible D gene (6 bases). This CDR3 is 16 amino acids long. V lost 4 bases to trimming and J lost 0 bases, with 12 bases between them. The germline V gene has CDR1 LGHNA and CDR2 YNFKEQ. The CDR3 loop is CASSPVAGANTGELFF. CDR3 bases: TGTGCCAGCAGCCCCGTTGCAGGGGCGAACACCGGGGAGCTGTTTTTT.

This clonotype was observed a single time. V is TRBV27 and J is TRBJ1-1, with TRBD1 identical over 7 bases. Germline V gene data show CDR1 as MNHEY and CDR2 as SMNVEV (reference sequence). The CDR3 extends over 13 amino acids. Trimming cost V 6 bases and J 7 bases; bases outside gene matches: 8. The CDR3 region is CASSPGGQFEAFF. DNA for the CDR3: TGTGCCAGCAGCCCTGGGGGACAGTTTGAAGCTTTCTTT.

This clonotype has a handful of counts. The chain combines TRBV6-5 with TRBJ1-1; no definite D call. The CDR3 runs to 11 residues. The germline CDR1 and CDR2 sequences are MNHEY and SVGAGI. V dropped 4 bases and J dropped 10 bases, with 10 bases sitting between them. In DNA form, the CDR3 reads TGTGCCAGCAGTTGGAGAGGGAGAGCTTTCTTT. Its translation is CASSWRGRAFF.

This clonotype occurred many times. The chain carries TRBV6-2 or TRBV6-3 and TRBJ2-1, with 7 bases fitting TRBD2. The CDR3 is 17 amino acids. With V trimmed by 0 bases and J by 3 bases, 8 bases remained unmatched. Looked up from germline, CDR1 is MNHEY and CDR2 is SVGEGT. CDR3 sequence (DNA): TGTGCCAGCAGTTACTCCCCCCCCGGGGGGATCTACAATGAGCAGTTCTTC. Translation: CASSYSPPGGIYNEQFF.

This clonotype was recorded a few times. CDR3 bases: TGTGCCATCAGTGCGGAGCGGGCCTTCACAGATACGCAGTATTTT. This encodes CAISAERAFTDTQYF. This rearrangement joins TRBV10-3 to TRBJ2-3; D perhaps matches TRBD2 (6 bases). Trimming stripped 4 bases from V and 2 bases from J, with 13 bases between. In germline, CDR1 is ENHRY, CDR2 SYGVKD. The CDR3 runs 15 residues.

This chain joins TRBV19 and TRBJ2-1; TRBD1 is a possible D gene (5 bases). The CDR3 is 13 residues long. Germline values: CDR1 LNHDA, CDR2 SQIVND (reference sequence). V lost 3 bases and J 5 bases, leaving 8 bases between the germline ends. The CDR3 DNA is TGTGCCAGTAGTATTGGACACAACAATGAGCAGTTCTTC. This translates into CASSIGHNNEQFF.

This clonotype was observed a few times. The CDR3 protein is CASSLLPGYTEAFF. Here the CDR3 DNA reads TGTGCCAGTAGTTTGTTGCCAGGGTATACTGAAGCTTTCTTT. The chain links TRBV19 to TRBJ1-1, with a possible D match to TRBD1 (5 bases). This CDR3 is 14 amino acids long. The germline V and J ends were trimmed by 5 bases and 5 bases, with 15 bases remaining between them. From germline, CDR1 is LNHDA and CDR2 SQIVND (reference sequence).

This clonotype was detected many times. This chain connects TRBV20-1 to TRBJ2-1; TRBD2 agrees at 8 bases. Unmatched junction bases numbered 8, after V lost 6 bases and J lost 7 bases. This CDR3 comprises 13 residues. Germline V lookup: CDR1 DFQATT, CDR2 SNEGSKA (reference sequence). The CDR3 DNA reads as TGCAGTGCCCCCCGGGAGGGTAGGAATGAGCAGTTCTTC. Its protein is CSAPREGRNEQFF.

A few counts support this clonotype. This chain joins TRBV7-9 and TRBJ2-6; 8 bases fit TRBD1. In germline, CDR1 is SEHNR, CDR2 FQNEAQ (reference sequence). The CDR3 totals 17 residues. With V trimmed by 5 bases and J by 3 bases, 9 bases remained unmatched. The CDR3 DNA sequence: TGTGCCAGCAGCCCCGAGGCAGGGGGCTTTGGGGCCAACGTCCTGACTTTC. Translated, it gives CASSPEAGGFGANVLTF.